Listed below are T cell receptor beta chains from one sample, sequenced in a study of OX40 agonist ivuxolimab in advanced cancers. The repertoire was sequenced with immunoSEQ multiplex PCR; TCRdb's copy has only in-frame clones and lacks some. Here the sample spans some 60,000 clones, approximately 91% being singletons. The sample was CD4+ or CD8+ T cells sorted from blood, taken in a trial of the OX40 agonist ivuxolimab. All receptors come from an adult with an advanced solid tumor such as melanoma, head and neck, liver or kidney cancer. The CDR3 runs from the conserved cysteine through the conserved F or W. D genes are given only for firm matches. Some rows mark clone size as missing; the rest say once, few, many or name a class of expanded clone.

clone_size	v_call	j_call	d_call	cdr3_aa	cdr3_nt
-	TRBV10-2	TRBJ1-5	-	CASSDFPPDSNQPQHF	TGCGCCAGCAGTGATTTCCCACCGGATAGCAATCAGCCCCAGCATTTT
once	TRBV2	TRBJ1-3	-	CASSESGRVSDSGNTIYF	TGTGCCAGCAGTGAATCCGGGAGGGTTTCGGATTCTGGAAACACCATATATTTT
-	TRBV7-9	TRBJ1-1	-	CASSLVAQGSYEAFF	TGTGCCAGCAGCTTAGTAGCTCAGGGGTCCTATGAAGCTTTCTTT
-	TRBV6-5	TRBJ2-7	TRBD1	CASRTGATNEQYF	TGTGCCAGCCGGACAGGCGCAACTAACGAGCAGTACTTC
-	TRBV4-1	TRBJ2-7	-	CASSYLETAPYEQYF	TGCGCCAGCAGCTACTTAGAGACGGCCCCCTACGAGCAGTACTTC
-	TRBV29-1	TRBJ1-2	-	CSVVMVNYGYTF	TGCAGCGTTGTAATGGTCAACTATGGCTACACCTTC
-	TRBV4-1	TRBJ2-3	TRBD2	CASSPVAGEADTQYF	TGCGCCAGCAGTCCCGTAGCGGGGGAGGCAGATACGCAGTATTTT
-	TRBV12-1	TRBJ2-3	-	CASSEDCWDRGTDTQYF	TGTGCCAGCAGCGAGGATTGTTGGGACAGGGGCACAGATACGCAGTATTTT
-	TRBV2	TRBJ2-1	-	CASTPPGDNEQFF	TGTGCCAGCACCCCCCCGGGCGACAATGAGCAGTTCTTC
-	TRBV29-1	TRBJ1-2	TRBD1	CSVEDWGQGRGYTF	TGCAGCGTTGAGGATTGGGGACAGGGACGGGGCTACACCTTC
-	TRBV18	TRBJ2-1	TRBD2	CASSPGQRGTNEQFF	TGTGCCAGCTCACCAGGGCAGCGGGGGACCAATGAGCAGTTCTTC
-	TRBV4-1	TRBJ2-3	-	CASSQDPILVSTDTQYF	TGCGCCAGCAGCCAAGACCCCATCCTAGTTAGCACAGATACGCAGTATTTT
-	TRBV6-4	TRBJ1-1	-	CASRPTGGNTEAFF	TGTGCCAGCAGACCTACGGGGGGTAACACTGAAGCTTTCTTT
-	TRBV6-5	TRBJ2-1	-	CASSLGQGDDEQFF	TGTGCCAGCAGCCTAGGGCAGGGTGACGATGAGCAGTTCTTC
-	TRBV6-5	TRBJ1-5	-	CASSYSQSQPQHF	TGTGCCAGCAGTTATAGTCAGAGTCAGCCCCAGCATTTT
-	TRBV28	TRBJ2-5	-	CASSSYLGQGETQYF	TGTGCCAGCAGTTCCTACCTCGGGCAGGGAGAGACCCAGTACTTC
-	TRBV6-5	TRBJ1-4	-	CASSYGQTTNEKLFF	TGTGCCAGCAGTTACGGTCAGACAACTAATGAAAAACTGTTTTTT
-	TRBV27	TRBJ1-1	-	CASSLWGANTEAFF	TGTGCCAGCAGTTTATGGGGAGCGAACACTGAAGCTTTCTTT
-	TRBV6-5	TRBJ1-2	-	CASSVAAGYTF	TGTGCCAGCAGCGTTGCAGCGGGCTACACCTTC
-	TRBV9	TRBJ1-1	TRBD1	CASSFGQGERRNPVEAFF	TGTGCCAGCAGCTTCGGACAGGGCGAGAGAAGGAATCCCGTTGAAGCTTTCTTT
-	TRBV9	TRBJ2-5	-	CASSVDGRGQETQYF	TGTGCCAGCAGCGTAGACGGCAGGGGACAAGAGACCCAGTACTTC
-	TRBV2	TRBJ1-4	TRBD1	CASSDGGTVDEKLFF	TGTGCCAGCAGTGACGGCGGGACAGTTGATGAAAAACTGTTTTTT
-	TRBV6-1	TRBJ2-7	-	CASSEPFWARGTYEQYF	TGTGCCAGCAGTGAACCCTTTTGGGCCAGGGGCACCTACGAGCAGTACTTC
-	TRBV6-1	TRBJ2-7	TRBD1	CATRGQPYEQYF	TGTGCCACCCGGGGACAGCCCTACGAGCAGTACTTC
-	TRBV29-1	TRBJ1-2	-	CSVEIPRGGYTF	TGCAGCGTTGAGATACCTCGAGGTGGCTACACCTTC
-	TRBV28	TRBJ2-3	TRBD2	CASSPTYPLAGAPPDTQYF	TGTGCCAGCAGCCCTACTTACCCATTAGCGGGGGCCCCCCCAGATACGCAGTATTTT
-	TRBV6-5	TRBJ1-2	TRBD1	CASSSGQDGYTF	TGTGCCAGCAGTTCTGGACAGGACGGCTACACCTTC
-	TRBV4-1	TRBJ2-1	-	CASSQDPGSYNEQFF	TGCGCCAGCAGCCAAGACCCGGGGTCCTACAATGAGCAGTTCTTC
-	TRBV28	TRBJ2-5	TRBD1	CASSKTGDWVQETQYF	TGTGCCAGCAGTAAAACAGGGGATTGGGTACAAGAGACCCAGTACTTC
-	TRBV30	TRBJ1-1	-	CAWSVRGGLPSQDTEAFF	TGTGCCTGGAGTGTACGAGGTGGGCTGCCCTCTCAGGACACTGAAGCTTTCTTT
-	TRBV5-1	TRBJ1-2	-	CASSSVGVAYGYTF	TGCGCCAGCAGCAGCGTGGGGGTCGCCTATGGCTACACCTTC
-	TRBV2	TRBJ1-1	-	CASGGYPEAFF	TGTGCCAGCGGGGGATACCCTGAAGCTTTCTTT
-	TRBV19	TRBJ2-1	TRBD1	CASTGGASYNEQFF	TGTGCCAGTACAGGGGGCGCCTCCTACAATGAGCAGTTCTTC
few	TRBV6-5	TRBJ1-2	-	CASSYEPNYGYTF	TGTGCCAGCAGTTACGAACCTAACTATGGCTACACCTTC
-	TRBV27	TRBJ2-1	-	CASSLYSYNEQFF	TGTGCCAGCAGTTTATACTCCTACAATGAGCAGTTCTTC
few	TRBV29-1	TRBJ1-2	-	CSVETNYGYTF	TGCAGCGTTGAGACCAACTATGGCTACACCTTC
-	TRBV4-1	TRBJ2-5	-	CASSQAPGPRETQYF	TGCGCCAGCAGCCAAGCCCCGGGACCGAGGGAGACCCAGTACTTC
-	TRBV7-2	TRBJ2-1	-	CASSPWSNEQFF	TGTGCCAGCAGCCCCTGGTCCAATGAGCAGTTCTTC
-	TRBV7-2	TRBJ1-2	TRBD1	CASSPLFTGGSYGYTF	TGTGCCAGCAGCCCTCTGTTTACAGGGGGTTCCTATGGCTACACCTTC
once	TRBV12-5	TRBJ2-1	TRBD2	CASGLGPSSGGFLRDEQFF	TGTGCTAGTGGGTTGGGTCCCTCTAGCGGGGGTTTCCTTAGGGATGAGCAGTTCTTC
once	TRBV7-9	TRBJ2-7	-	CASSLGTRLSSSYEQYF	TGTGCCAGCAGCTTGGGAACTCGACTATCTAGCTCCTACGAGCAGTACTTC
-	TRBV5-6	TRBJ2-7	-	CASSLGQSYEQYF	TGTGCCAGCAGCTTAGGACAGTCCTACGAGCAGTACTTC
-	TRBV4-1	TRBJ2-3	-	CASSQEGGTDTQYF	TGCGCCAGCAGCCAGGAGGGCGGCACAGATACGCAGTATTTT
-	TRBV11-2	TRBJ2-7	-	CASKPGDGYEQYF	TGTGCCAGTAAGCCAGGGGACGGGTACGAGCAGTACTTC
-	TRBV2	TRBJ2-7	-	CASKEGTNSYEQYF	TGTGCCAGCAAGGAGGGTACTAACTCCTACGAGCAGTACTTC
-	TRBV4-2	TRBJ2-1	TRBD2	CASSQTPSSGGANEQFF	TGTGCCAGCAGCCAGACCCCCTCTAGCGGGGGGGCGAATGAGCAGTTCTTC
-	TRBV7-9	TRBJ2-5	-	CASSSLQDQETQYF	TGTGCCAGCAGCTCTTTACAGGATCAAGAGACCCAGTACTTC
-	TRBV13	TRBJ1-2	-	CASSPGLQAVYGYTF	TGTGCCAGCAGCCCAGGACTCCAAGCGGTTTATGGCTACACCTTC
-	TRBV6-1	TRBJ1-6	-	CASSEGPGSNSPLHF	TGTGCCAGCAGTGAAGGCCCAGGTAGTAATTCACCCCTCCACTTT
-	TRBV5-5	TRBJ1-1	TRBD1	CASSPFYRGGDMNTEAFF	TGTGCCAGCAGTCCGTTTTACAGGGGAGGGGATATGAACACTGAAGCTTTCTTT
-	TRBV5-1	TRBJ1-1	-	CASSDVWDMNTEAFF	TGCGCCAGCAGCGACGTCTGGGACATGAACACTGAAGCTTTCTTT
-	TRBV7-9	TRBJ2-3	TRBD2	CASSSRVAGLGDTQYF	TGTGCCAGCAGCTCCCGGGTAGCGGGGTTGGGTGATACGCAGTATTTT
-	TRBV27	TRBJ2-7	-	CASSDHDRFSYEQYF	TGTGCCAGCAGTGACCACGACAGGTTCTCCTACGAGCAGTACTTC